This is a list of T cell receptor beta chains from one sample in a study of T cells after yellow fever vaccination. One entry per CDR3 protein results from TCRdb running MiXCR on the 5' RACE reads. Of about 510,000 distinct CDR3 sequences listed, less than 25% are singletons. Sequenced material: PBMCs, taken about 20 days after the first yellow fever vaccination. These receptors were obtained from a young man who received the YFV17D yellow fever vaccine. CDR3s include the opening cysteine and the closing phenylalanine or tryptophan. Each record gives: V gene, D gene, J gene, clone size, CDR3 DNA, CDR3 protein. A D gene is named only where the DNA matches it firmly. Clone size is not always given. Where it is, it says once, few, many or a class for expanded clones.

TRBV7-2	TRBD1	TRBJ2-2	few	TGTGCCAGCAGCTCCGTAGGACAGGGCTCCGGGGAGCTGTTTTTT	CASSSVGQGSGELFF
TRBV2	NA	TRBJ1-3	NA	TGTGCCTTCAGTGGTGTTGGAAACACCATATATTTT	CAFSGVGNTIYF
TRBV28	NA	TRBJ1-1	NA	TGTGCCAGCAGCAACGGTGGTGAAGCTTTCTTT	CASSNGGEAFF
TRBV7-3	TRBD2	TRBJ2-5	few	TGTGCCAGCAGCTTATCCAGCGGGGGGAGAGGGACCCAGTACTTC	CASSLSSGGRGTQYF
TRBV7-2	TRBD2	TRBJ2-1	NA	TGTGCCAGCAGTCCTAGCGGGGTCCTTTCCTACAATGAGCAGTTCTTC	CASSPSGVLSYNEQFF
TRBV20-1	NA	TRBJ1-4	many	TGCAGTGCTAGAGATCCGGGCGGACGAAATGAAAAACTGTTTTTT	CSARDPGGRNEKLFF
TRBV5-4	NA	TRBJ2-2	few	TGTGCCAGCAGCTTCAAAGAAACCGGGGAGCTGTTTTTT	CASSFKETGELFF
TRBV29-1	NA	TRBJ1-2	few	TGCAGCGTCGGGACACCATGGGACACCTTC	CSVGTPWDTF
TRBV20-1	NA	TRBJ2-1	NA	TGCAGTGCTAGAATGCAGACCTCGCTGCGTGAGCAGTTCTTC	CSARMQTSLREQFF
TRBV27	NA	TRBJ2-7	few	TGTGCCAGCAGTTTATTTGGGAATAGCCTCCACGAGCAGTACTTC	CASSLFGNSLHEQYF
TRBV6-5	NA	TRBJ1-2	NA	TGTGCCAGCAGTTACTCGCAGGGGAATAACTATGGCTACACCTTC	CASSYSQGNNYGYTF
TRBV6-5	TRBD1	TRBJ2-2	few	TGTGCCAGCAGTTATATGAGGGGGCCATACCCGAACACCGGGGAGCTGTTTTTT	CASSYMRGPYPNTGELFF
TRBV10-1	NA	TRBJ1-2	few	TGCGCCAGCAGTGAACCCCCCGGACGGTATGGCTACACCTTC	CASSEPPGRYGYTF
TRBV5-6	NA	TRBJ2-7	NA	TGTGCCAGCTGGGAGGAGGGACGAGGGTTCTACGAGCAGTACTTC	CASWEEGRGFYEQYF